The present T cell receptor beta chain was sequenced within a study of Ad26.COV2.S vaccination and SARS-CoV-2 variants. Turning to the study itself: Each vaccinee took Ad26.COV2.S intramuscularly, once or twice 56 days apart.

Method: immunoSEQ multiplex PCR; TCRdb's copy keeps in-frame clones and lacks some. The repertoire holds under 400,000 clones, with roughly 91% as singletons. This clone occurred once. Its antigen is unidentified. Treatment in this sample: some 19 received Ad26.COV2.S at low or high dose, single or two shots; 5 received placebo; per-sample allocation not given. Material that was analyzed had been drawn on day 63 after the first vaccine or placebo injection. Trimming pared 6 bases from V and 5 bases from J, leaving 16 bases between. Per germline, CDR1 LGHNT and CDR2 FRNRAP. This CDR3 is 14 amino acids long. Findings and limits, study-wide: Recipients of vaccine and of placebo showed similar breadth of their non-spike TCR repertoires. Total T cell responses were possibly underestimated by TCR breadth and depth analyses.

The source material was peripheral blood, sampled in a trial of Ad26.COV2.S vaccine versus placebo. This rearrangement joins TRBV12-5 to TRBJ1-1, with a tentative D call TRBD1 (6 bases). The sequence derives from a person between 18 and 60 years old who received the Ad26.COV2.S COVID-19 vaccine or a placebo. CDR3 protein: CASGSPGAGTEAFF. The CDR3, as DNA: TGTGCTAGTGGCTCCCCAGGGGCGGGGACTGAAGCTTTCTTT. The full variable domain, with the rest looked up from reference TRBV12-5 and TRBJ1-1, is DARVTQTPRHKVTEMGQEVTMRCQPILGHNTVFWYRQTMMQGLELLAYFRNRAPLDDSGMPKDRFSAEMPDATLATLKIQPSEPRDSAVYFCASGSPGAGTEAFFGQGTRLTVV.